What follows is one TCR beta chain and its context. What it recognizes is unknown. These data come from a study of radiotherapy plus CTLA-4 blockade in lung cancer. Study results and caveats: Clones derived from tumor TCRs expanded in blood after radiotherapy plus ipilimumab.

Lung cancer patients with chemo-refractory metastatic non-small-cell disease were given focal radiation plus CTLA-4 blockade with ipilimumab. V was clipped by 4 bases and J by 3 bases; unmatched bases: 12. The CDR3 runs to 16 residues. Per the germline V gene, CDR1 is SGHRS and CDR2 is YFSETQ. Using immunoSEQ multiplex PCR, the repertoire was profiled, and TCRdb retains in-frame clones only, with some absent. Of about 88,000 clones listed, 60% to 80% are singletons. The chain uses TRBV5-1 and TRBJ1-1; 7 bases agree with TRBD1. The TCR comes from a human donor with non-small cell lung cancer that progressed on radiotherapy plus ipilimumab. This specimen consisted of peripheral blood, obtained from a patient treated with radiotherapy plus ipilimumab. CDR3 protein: CASSKGPGRGDTEAFF. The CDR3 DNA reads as TGCGCCAGCAGCAAGGGCCCTGGCAGGGGGGACACTGAAGCTTTCTTT.